Sequencing of this T cell receptor (beta chain) was carried out in a study of blood T cell repertoires in COVID-19. Study background: The cDNA or gDNA used as material had been derived from T cells, B-cell-depleted T cells, or PBMCs.

The CDR3 length is 14 residues. The germline V gene has CDR1 SGHRS and CDR2 YFSETQ. The trim removed 3 bases at V and 13 bases at J, leaving 8 bases unmatched. Only in-frame clones appear in the TCRdb table, and some are missing; sequencing was by immunoSEQ multiplex PCR. The data show 250,000 to 300,000 clones, around nine tenths seen once. The receptor's source is a woman in her 70s with COVID-19, enrolled during active disease. V and J are TRBV5-1 and TRBJ2-1; 12 positions match TRBD1. The source material was peripheral blood. In DNA, the CDR3 is TGCGCCAGCAGCTCCGGGACAGGGGGCCAAATTCAGTTCTTC. Encoded protein: CASSSGTGGQIQFF.